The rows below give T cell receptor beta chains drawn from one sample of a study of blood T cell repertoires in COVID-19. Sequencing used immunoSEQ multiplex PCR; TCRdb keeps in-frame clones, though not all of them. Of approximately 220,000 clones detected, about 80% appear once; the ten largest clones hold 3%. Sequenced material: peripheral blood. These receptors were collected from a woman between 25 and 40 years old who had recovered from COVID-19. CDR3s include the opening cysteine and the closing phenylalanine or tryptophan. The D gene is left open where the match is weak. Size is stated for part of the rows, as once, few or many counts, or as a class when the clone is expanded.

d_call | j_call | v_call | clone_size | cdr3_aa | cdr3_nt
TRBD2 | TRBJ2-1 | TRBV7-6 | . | CASRFSGSSYNEQFF | TGTGCCAGCAGATTTAGCGGGAGCTCCTACAATGAGCAGTTCTTC
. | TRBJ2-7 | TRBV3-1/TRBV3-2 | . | CASSQASLGTHEQYF | TGTGCCAGCAGCCAAGCCTCTCTAGGAACCCACGAGCAGTACTTC
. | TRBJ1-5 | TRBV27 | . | CASSLRGSNQPQHF | TGTGCCAGCAGTTTAAGGGGTAGCAATCAGCCCCAGCATTTT
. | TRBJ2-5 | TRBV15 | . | CATSRDPPVPVWYF | TGTGCCACCAGCAGAGATCCCCCAGTGCCCGTGTGGTACTTC
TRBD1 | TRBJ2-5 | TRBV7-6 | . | CASSSHRGLTYQETQYF | TGTGCCAGCAGCTCGCACAGGGGTCTTACGTACCAAGAGACCCAGTACTTC
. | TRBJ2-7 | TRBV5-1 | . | CASSLLAGTSYEQYF | TGCGCCAGCAGCTTGTTGGCGGGGACCTCCTACGAGCAGTACTTC
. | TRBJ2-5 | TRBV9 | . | CASSVSGAEETQYF | TGTGCCAGCAGCGTATCAGGGGCGGAGGAGACCCAGTACTTC
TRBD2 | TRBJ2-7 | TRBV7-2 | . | CASSLAYGRGYEQYF | TGTGCCAGCAGCTTAGCGTACGGGAGGGGGTACGAGCAGTACTTC
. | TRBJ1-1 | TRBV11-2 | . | CASSFDGSPEAFF | TGTGCCAGCAGCTTCGACGGGAGCCCTGAAGCTTTCTTT
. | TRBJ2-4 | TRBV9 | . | CASSPTAQGIQYF | TGTGCCAGCAGCCCCACGGCCCAGGGTATTCAGTACTTC
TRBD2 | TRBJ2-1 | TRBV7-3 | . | CASSPVGGGPGNEQFF | TGTGCCAGCAGCCCTGTCGGGGGAGGGCCCGGGAATGAGCAGTTCTTC
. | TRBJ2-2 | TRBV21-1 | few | CASSKTQGDTGELFF | TGTGCCAGCAGCAAAACCCAAGGGGACACCGGGGAGCTGTTTTTT
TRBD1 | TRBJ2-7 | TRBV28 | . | CASGRRGPLSYEQYF | TGTGCCAGCGGTCGCAGGGGGCCCCTCTCCTACGAGCAGTACTTC
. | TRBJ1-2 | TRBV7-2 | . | CASSGSRYGYTF | TGTGCCAGCAGCGGCTCTCGCTATGGCTACACCTTC
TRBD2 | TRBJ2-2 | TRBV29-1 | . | CSVAGLAGIQGELFF | TGCAGCGTCGCAGGCCTAGCGGGAATACAAGGGGAGCTGTTTTTT
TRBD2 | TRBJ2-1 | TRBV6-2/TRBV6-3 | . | CASSLTSGASYNEQFF | TGTGCCAGCAGCCTGACTAGCGGGGCCTCCTACAATGAGCAGTTCTTC
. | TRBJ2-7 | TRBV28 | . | CASIRHPHEQYF | TGTGCCAGCATAAGACATCCCCACGAGCAGTACTTC
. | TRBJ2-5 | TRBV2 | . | CASTEQVDGTQYF | TGTGCCAGCACCGAACAGGTGGACGGGACCCAGTACTTC
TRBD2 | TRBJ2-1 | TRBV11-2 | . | CASSSFPRGSGRGNEQFF | TGTGCCAGCAGCTCCTTTCCCAGGGGAAGCGGGAGGGGGAATGAGCAGTTCTTC
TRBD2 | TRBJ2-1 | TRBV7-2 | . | CASSFSPLAGDEQFF | TGTGCCAGCAGCTTCTCGCCGCTAGCGGGAGATGAGCAGTTCTTC
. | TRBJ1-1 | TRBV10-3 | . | CAISESEGTEAFF | TGTGCCATCAGTGAGTCCGAGGGCACTGAAGCTTTCTTT
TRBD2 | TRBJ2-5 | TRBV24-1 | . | CATSDFDSRASGDQETQYF | TGTGCCACCAGTGATTTCGACTCTCGGGCTAGCGGGGATCAAGAGACCCAGTACTTC
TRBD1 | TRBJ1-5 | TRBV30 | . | CAAGGSNQPQHF | TGTGCCGCAGGGGGCAGCAATCAGCCCCAGCATTTT
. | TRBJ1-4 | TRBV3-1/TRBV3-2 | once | CASSQEAGGTNEKLFF | TGTGCCAGCAGCCAAGAGGCCGGGGGAACTAATGAAAAACTGTTTTTT
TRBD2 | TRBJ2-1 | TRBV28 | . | CASSLTRWTSGSYNEQFF | TGTGCCAGCAGTTTAACCCGATGGACTAGCGGGAGCTACAATGAGCAGTTCTTC
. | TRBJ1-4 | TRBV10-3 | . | CAITDRGKGEKLFF | TGTGCCATCACGGATAGGGGGAAGGGAGAAAAACTGTTTTTT
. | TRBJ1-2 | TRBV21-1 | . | CASSKPGKGFGGYTF | TGTGCCAGCAGCAAACCCGGTAAGGGGTTCGGTGGCTACACCTTC
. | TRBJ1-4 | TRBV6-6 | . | CASSPLGGATNEKLFF | TGTGCCAGCAGTCCCTTGGGAGGGGCGACTAATGAAAAACTGTTTTTT
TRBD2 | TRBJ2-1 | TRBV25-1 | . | CASRIGTSDNEQFF | TGTGCCAGCAGAATAGGGACTAGCGACAATGAGCAGTTCTTC
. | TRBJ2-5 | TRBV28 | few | CASSLLEGPETQYF | TGTGCCAGCAGTTTATTGGAGGGGCCAGAGACCCAGTACTTC
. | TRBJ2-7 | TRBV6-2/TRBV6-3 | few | CASSYRGTYEQYF | TGTGCCAGCAGTTACCGAGGGACCTACGAGCAGTACTTC
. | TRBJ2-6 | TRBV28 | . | CASSLLYTGANVLTF | TGTGCCAGCAGTTTACTGTATACTGGGGCCAACGTCCTGACTTTC
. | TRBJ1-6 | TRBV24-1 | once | CATSAGSSPLHF | TGTGCCACCAGCGCGGGGAGTTCACCCCTCCACTTT
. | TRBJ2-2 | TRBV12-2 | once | CASRGGTNTGELFF | TGTGCAAGTCGGGGAGGAACTAACACCGGGGAGCTGTTTTTT
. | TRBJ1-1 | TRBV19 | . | CASSIVAGNTEAFF | TGTGCCAGTAGTATAGTTGCCGGGAACACTGAAGCTTTCTTT
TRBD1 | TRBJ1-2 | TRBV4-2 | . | CASSPLTTGSGYYGYTF | TGTGCCAGCAGCCCACTAACGACAGGGAGTGGATACTATGGCTACACCTTC
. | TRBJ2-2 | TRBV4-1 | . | CASSQMRTVYSGELFF | TGCGCCAGCAGCCAAATGAGGACAGTATATTCCGGGGAGCTGTTTTTT
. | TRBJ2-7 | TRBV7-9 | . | CASSPTVGRRAAREQYF | TGTGCCAGCAGCCCAACCGTGGGCAGGAGAGCGGCTCGCGAGCAGTACTTC
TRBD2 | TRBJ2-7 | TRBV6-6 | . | CASSYSGTSGSYEQYF | TGTGCCAGCAGTTACTCCGGGACTAGCGGCTCCTACGAGCAGTACTTC
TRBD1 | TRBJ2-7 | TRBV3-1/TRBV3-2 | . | CASSPYGQGVYEQYF | TGTGCCAGCAGCCCTTACGGACAGGGGGTTTACGAGCAGTACTTC
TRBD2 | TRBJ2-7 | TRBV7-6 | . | CASSLYGTSGRAPENEQYF | TGTGCCAGCAGCTTATATGGGACTAGCGGGAGGGCCCCTGAAAACGAGCAGTACTTC
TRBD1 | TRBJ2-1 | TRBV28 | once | CASSFRTGWHEQFF | TGTGCCAGCAGTTTTAGGACAGGTTGGCATGAGCAGTTCTTC
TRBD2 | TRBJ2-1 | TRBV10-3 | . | CAIGVGGFGVGGEQFF | TGTGCCATCGGAGTGGGGGGGTTTGGGGTTGGCGGTGAGCAGTTCTTC
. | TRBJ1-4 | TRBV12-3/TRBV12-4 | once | CASSGGQLEKLFF | TGTGCCAGCAGCGGTGGACAGCTTGAAAAACTGTTTTTT
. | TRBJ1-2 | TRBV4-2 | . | CASSQELTGNYGYTF | TGTGCCAGCAGCCAAGAGTTAACAGGGAATTATGGCTACACCTTC
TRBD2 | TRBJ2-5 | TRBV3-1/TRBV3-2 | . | CASSQVREGQETQYF | TGTGCCAGCAGCCAAGTCCGGGAGGGACAAGAGACCCAGTACTTC
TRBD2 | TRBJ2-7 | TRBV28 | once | CASSSGTSGSLSSYEQYF | TGTGCCAGCAGTTCAGGGACTAGCGGGAGTCTCAGCTCCTACGAGCAGTACTTC
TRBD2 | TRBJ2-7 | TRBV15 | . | CATSRIAGVEQYF | TGTGCCACCAGCAGAATAGCGGGAGTCGAGCAGTACTTC
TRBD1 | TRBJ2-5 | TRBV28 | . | CASSLSHPGTGVETQYF | TGTGCCAGCAGTCTATCCCACCCCGGGACAGGGGTCGAGACCCAGTACTTC
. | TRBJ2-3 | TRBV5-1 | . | CASRPESGSTDTQYF | TGCGCCAGCAGACCGGAGAGTGGAAGCACAGATACGCAGTATTTT
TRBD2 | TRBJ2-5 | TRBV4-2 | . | CASSQDVAGGLQETQYF | TGTGCCAGCAGCCAAGACGTAGCGGGAGGGCTTCAAGAGACCCAGTACTTC
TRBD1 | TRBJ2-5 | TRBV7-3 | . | CASSPGQGGETQYF | TGTGCCAGCAGCCCGGGACAGGGAGGCGAGACCCAGTACTTC
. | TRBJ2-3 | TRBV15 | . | CATSRGRGGSTDTQYF | TGTGCCACCAGCAGAGGCCGAGGGGGAAGCACAGATACGCAGTATTTT
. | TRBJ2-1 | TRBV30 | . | CALGGRNEQFF | TGTGCCCTGGGGGGGCGCAATGAGCAGTTCTTC
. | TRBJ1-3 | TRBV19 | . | CASSAPRSFPGNTIYF | TGTGCCAGTAGCGCCCCGCGAAGTTTTCCTGGAAACACCATATATTTT